The 23 T cell receptor beta chains given below trace back to one sample, sequenced in a study of CD8 T cells in ankylosing spondylitis. TCRdb recomputed calls from the 5' RACE reads with MiXCR, one row per CDR3 protein. The data hold roughly 180,000 distinct CDR3 sequences, with around a tenth observed a single time. Material: blood, either unsorted or a sorted T cell fraction (not recorded which). Receptors were obtained from a female donor with ankylosing spondylitis or in good health (not recorded which).

The J gene is TRBJ1-6, the V gene TRBV6-2 or TRBV6-3; no clear D. The germline CDR1 and CDR2 sequences are MNHEY and SVGEGT. The length of the CDR3 is 14 residues. V lost 2 bases, J lost 9 bases, and 11 bases lay in between. CDR3 residues: CASSYPSGSSPLHF. The CDR3, as DNA: TGTGCCAGCAGTTACCCAAGCGGGAGTTCACCCCTCCACTTT.

This clonotype appeared a few times. V usage is TRBV11-2 and J usage is TRBJ2-4; 9 bases agree with TRBD1. Per germline, CDR1 SGHAT and CDR2 FQNNGV. Trimming cost V 5 bases and J 4 bases; bases outside gene matches: 9. CDR3 length: 16 amino acids. CDR3 amino acids: CASSPWTGADKNIQYF. In DNA form, the CDR3 reads TGTGCCAGCAGCCCGTGGACAGGGGCGGATAAAAACATTCAGTACTTC.

This chain uses TRBV4-3 with TRBJ1-2, with 8 nucleotides matching TRBD1. Germline loops: CDR1 LGHNA, CDR2 YSLEER. This CDR3 region has 15 residues. V shed 0 bases, J shed 4 bases, and the junction held 4 bases outside the gene matches. CDR3 DNA: TGCGCCAGCAGCCAAGATCGGGGGACAGGCTATGGCTACACCTTC. Translation gives CASSQDRGTGYGYTF.

This clonotype was recorded a few times. The chain uses TRBV5-4 and TRBJ2-1, with D unresolved. Trimming took 4 bases from V and 4 from J, leaving 18 bases between them. Germline CDR1 and CDR2: SGHNT and YYREEE (reference sequence). The CDR3 has 16 residues. Here the CDR3 reads CASSRTDLLKYNEQFF. CDR3 in DNA: TGTGCCAGCAGCCGCACGGACCTCCTAAAGTACAATGAGCAGTTCTTC.

This clonotype appeared many times. A read error may produce the germline difference seen at one junction end. The genes are TRBV5-1 and TRBJ2-6; TRBD1 matches at 7 bases. The germline V gene has CDR1 SGHRS and CDR2 YFSETQ. The CDR3 has 15 amino acids. CDR3 amino acids: CASSLTGSGANVLTF. The CDR3 DNA sequence: TGTGCCAGCAGCCTGACAGGGTCTGGGGCCAACGTCCTGACTTTC. The entire variable domain, with the rest obtained from reference TRBV5-1 and TRBJ2-6, is as follows: KAGVTQTPRYLIKTRGQQVTLSCSPISGHRSVSWYQQTPGQGLQFLFEYFSETQRNKGNFPGRFSGRQFSNSRSEMNVSTLELGDSALYLCASSLTGSGANVLTFGAGSRLTVL.

The chain recombines TRBV6-2 or TRBV6-3 with TRBJ2-1; 9 nucleotides match TRBD1. Germline V CDR1 and CDR2: MNHEY, SVGEGT. V lost 5 bases to trimming and J lost 3 bases; unmatched junction nucleotides: 5. CDR3 length equals 15 residues. This CDR3 reads CASSLGDRDYNEQFF. The CDR3 DNA is TGTGCCAGCAGTCTAGGGGACAGGGACTACAATGAGCAGTTCTTC.

This clonotype was found a few times. This chain links TRBV7-9 with TRBJ2-3, with TRBD1 identical over 9 bases. This CDR3 region has 15 residues. Germline CDR1 reads SEHNR; CDR2 reads FQNEAQ (reference sequence). The J segment lost 6 bases and the V segment lost 5 bases, leaving 9 bases of the junction unmatched. The CDR3 DNA reads TGTGCCAGCAGCCGCCGGGACAGGGATGCGGATACGCAGTATTTT. It encodes CASSRRDRDADTQYF.

This chain connects TRBV7-2 to TRBJ2-5; 7 bases match TRBD2. The CDR3 is made up of 15 amino acids. Unmatched junction bases numbered 10, after V lost 4 bases and J lost 5 bases. Germline assignment: CDR1 SGHTA and CDR2 FQGNSA. The CDR3 DNA reads TGTGCCAGCAGCTCGCCAAGCGGGATTAATGAGACCCAGTACTTC. Amino acid sequence: CASSSPSGINETQYF.

V gene TRBV6-1 combines with J gene TRBJ2-7; TRBD2 is a possible D gene (6 bases). The CDR3 covers 12 residues. Germline V gene lookup returns CDR1 MNHNS and CDR2 SASEGT. V was clipped by 8 bases and J by 1 base, with 9 bases between them. CDR3 sequence reads: CASLEGSYEQYF. As DNA, the CDR3 is TGTGCCAGCCTGGAGGGTTCCTACGAGCAGTACTTC.

In its sample, this clonotype was seen a few times. The chain has TRBV6-5 and TRBJ2-5; possibly TRBD2 for D (6 bases). The germline V and J ends were trimmed by 11 bases and 7 bases, with 11 bases remaining between them. The V gene's germline CDR1 is MNHEY and CDR2 SVGAGI. The CDR3 extends over 10 amino acids. The CDR3 sequence: CACGDSTQYF. The CDR3 nucleotides are TGTGCCTGTGGGGACTCGACCCAGTACTTC.

This chain links TRBV10-3 with TRBJ2-2, with a tentative D call TRBD2 (6 bases). Trimming removed 11 bases at V and 5 bases at J, with 18 bases between. This CDR3 spans 14 amino acids. CDR1 and CDR2 from the germline V gene are ENHRY and SYGVKD. The DNA of the CDR3 is TGTGCCTCCTCGGAGGGCCTTGATACCGGGGAGCTGTTTTTT. It translates to CASSEGLDTGELFF.

The chain joins TRBV28 to TRBJ2-3, with unresolved D. V lost 8 bases, J lost 0 bases, and 15 bases lay in between. Germline CDR1 and CDR2: MDHEN and SYDVKM. The CDR3 contains 15 residues. The CDR3: CASPPGSRSTDTQYF. The CDR3 DNA sequence: TGTGCCAGCCCCCCCGGCAGCCGCAGCACAGATACGCAGTATTTT.

The sample holds many counts of this clonotype. The chain links TRBV29-1 to TRBJ1-3; D is perhaps TRBD1 (6 bases). The CDR3 runs to 14 residues. CDR1 and CDR2 from the germline V gene are SQVTM and ANQGSEA. The V gene lost 6 bases and the J gene lost 0 bases, with 12 bases spanning the gap. In DNA form, the CDR3 reads TGCAGCGTCGCACAGGGCCCCTCTGGAAACACCATATATTTT. This codes for CSVAQGPSGNTIYF.

This clonotype has only a few counts. The V call is TRBV13, the J call TRBJ2-3; possible D gene TRBD1, 6 bases. CDR1 PRHDT and CDR2 FYEKMQ come from the germline V gene (reference sequence). Trimming cost V 2 bases and J 2 bases, with 11 bases left between them. The CDR3 spans 15 residues. CDR3 sequence reads: CASSLQQGDTDTQYF. The CDR3 DNA reads as TGTGCCAGCAGCTTACAACAGGGAGACACAGATACGCAGTATTTT.

This clonotype was found many times. The chain combines TRBV27 with TRBJ1-5, with 9 bases matching TRBD1. Losses at the gene ends were 6 bases for V and 6 bases for J; bases not matched to a gene: 3. Germline loops: CDR1 MNHEY, CDR2 SMNVEV (reference sequence). The CDR3 length is 13 residues. DNA for the CDR3: TGTGCCAGCAGACAGGGGGCCAGTCAGCCCCAGCATTTT. Its protein product is CASRQGASQPQHF.

The chain employs TRBV27 and TRBJ2-1; TRBD2 agrees at 8 bases. Trimming removed 5 bases from V and 7 bases from J; junction bases left unmatched: 10. The CDR3 consists of 15 residues. CDR1 MNHEY and CDR2 SMNVEV come from the germline V gene (reference sequence). CDR3 bases: TGTGCCAGCAGTAATCTAGCGGGTTTTAGGAATGAGCAGTTCTTC. This sequence encodes CASSNLAGFRNEQFF.

This clonotype was observed a few times. The CDR3 protein is CASSLEVVGAAPDTQYF. DNA for the CDR3: TGCGCCAGCAGCTTGGAGGTTGTAGGGGCTGCGCCAGATACGCAGTATTTT. The chain employs TRBV5-1 and TRBJ2-3; tentatively, D is TRBD1 (5 bases). Trimming removed 0 bases from V and 4 bases from J, with 18 bases in between. The CDR3 runs to 17 residues. CDR1 and CDR2 (germline): SGHRS, YFSETQ. The full variable domain, completed using reference TRBV5-1 and TRBJ2-3, is KAGVTQTPRYLIKTRGQQVTLSCSPISGHRSVSWYQQTPGQGLQFLFEYFSETQRNKGNFPGRFSGRQFSNSRSEMNVSTLELGDSALYLCASSLEVVGAAPDTQYFGPGTRLTVL.

This clonotype came up a few times. The genes are TRBV7-9 and TRBJ2-1, with unresolved D. Germline assignment: CDR1 SEHNR and CDR2 FQNEAQ (reference sequence). CDR3 size: 12 residues. V lost 2 bases to trimming and J lost 7 bases, with 6 bases between them. The CDR3 protein is CASSLISNEQFF. DNA of the CDR3: TGTGCCAGCAGCTTAATATCTAATGAGCAGTTCTTC.

The chain employs TRBV9 and TRBJ2-1; D possibly corresponds to TRBD2 (5 bases). Germline CDR1 is SGDLS and CDR2 is YYNGEE. The CDR3 has 14 amino acids. The V and J ends lost 3 bases and 8 bases respectively, with 15 bases between them. This chain's CDR3 is CASSEIGRPHEQFF. The CDR3, as DNA: TGTGCCAGCAGCGAGATTGGGAGACCCCATGAGCAGTTCTTC.

This chain links TRBV5-1 with TRBJ1-1; TRBD1 matches at 7 bases. This CDR3 has 15 amino acids. CDR1 and CDR2 (germline): SGHRS, YFSETQ. Trimming removed 4 bases from V and 3 bases from J; junction bases left unmatched: 9. The CDR3 coding sequence is TGCGCCAGCAGCATCCAGACAGGGCTGGACACTGAAGCTTTCTTT. Translated: CASSIQTGLDTEAFF.

This clonotype was recorded a few times. The V call is TRBV29-1, the J call TRBJ2-1; the D gene is possibly TRBD1 (6 bases). The CDR3 is 13 residues long. V was cut by 6 bases and J by 6 bases, with 15 bases left in between. Per the germline V gene, CDR1 is SQVTM and CDR2 is ANQGSEA. CDR3 nucleotide sequence: TGCAGCGTGGGGGCGGCCTCCCCCAATGAGCAGTTCTTC. It is translated as CSVGAASPNEQFF.

The chain joins TRBV18 to TRBJ2-2, with D possibly TRBD2 on 5 matching bases. V was trimmed by 0 bases and J by 1 base, leaving 9 bases between them. Germline V gene sequence: CDR1 KGHSH, CDR2 LQKENI. The CDR3 contains 16 residues. In nucleotides, the CDR3 is TGTGCCAGCTCACCACCGAGGGCAGTGAACACCGGGGAGCTGTTTTTT. Translation gives CASSPPRAVNTGELFF.

The V gene is TRBV5-1, the J gene TRBJ2-1, with 8 bases fitting TRBD2. Trimming took 5 bases from V and 8 from J; bases not matched to a gene: 6. CDR1 is SGHRS and CDR2 is YFSETQ in the germline V gene. This CDR3 has 13 amino acids. CDR3 DNA sequence: TGCGCCAGCAGTGGGACTAGGCAGCATGAGCAGTTCTTC. It codes for CASSGTRQHEQFF.